These 21 T cell receptor beta chains came from one sample sequenced in a study of blood T cell repertoires in COVID-19. The repertoire was sequenced with immunoSEQ multiplex PCR; TCRdb's copy has only in-frame clones and lacks some. The sample yields 200,000 or so clones, approximately 80% seen once. The sample comprised peripheral blood. The source is a woman aged 55-70 years who had recovered from COVID-19.

In nucleotides, the CDR3 is TGCGCCAGCAGCCTCACAGGGGGATTTAACTATGGCTACACCTTC. Its protein is CASSLTGGFNYGYTF. This chain links TRBV4-3 with TRBJ1-2; 8 nucleotides line up with TRBD1. The CDR3 is made up of 15 amino acids. V gave up 4 bases and J gave up 1 base; unmatched junction bases: 5. Per germline, CDR1 LGHNA and CDR2 YSLEER.

The chain couples TRBV3-1 (or the pseudogene TRBV3-2) to TRBJ1-1; the D gene is possibly TRBD1 (5 bases). Trimming pared 5 bases from V and 6 bases from J, leaving 19 bases between. The CDR3 is made up of 15 amino acids. Germline values: CDR1 LGHDT, CDR2 YNNKEL (reference sequence). The chain's CDR3 is CASSVRGLLGPEAFF. The CDR3 nucleotides read TGTGCCAGCAGCGTCCGGGGACTCCTAGGCCCTGAAGCTTTCTTT.

The rearrangement uses TRBV7-8 and TRBJ2-1, with TRBD1 matching 7 bases. V was pared by 5 bases and J by 4 bases, with 2 bases of the junction left unmatched. The germline gives CDR1 SGHVS, CDR2 FQNEAQ. The CDR3 length is 13 residues. This CDR3 reads CASSVDRYNEQFF. DNA for the CDR3: TGTGCCAGCAGCGTGGACAGGTACAATGAGCAGTTCTTC.

The rearrangement uses TRBV4-1 and TRBJ2-2; D possibly corresponds to TRBD2 (6 bases). The CDR3 extends over 16 amino acids. V lost 3 bases and J 0 bases, leaving 11 bases between the germline ends. Germline V lookup: CDR1 MGHRA, CDR2 YSYEKL. CDR3 loop: CASSHPRTTNTGELFF. The CDR3 nucleotides read TGCGCCAGCAGCCACCCTAGGACTACGAACACCGGGGAGCTGTTTTTT.

This rearrangement joins TRBV20-1 to TRBJ2-7; the match to TRBD2 covers 10 bases. Germline V gene data show CDR1 as DFQATT and CDR2 as SNEGSKA (reference sequence). V was clipped by 3 bases and J by 7 bases; unmatched bases: 18. This CDR3 has 17 residues. CDR3 nucleotides: TGCAGTGCTAGTGATTGGGGAGCGGGGGGGCCTTCGCGGGAGCAGTACTTC. Translating gives CSASDWGAGGPSREQYF.

The J gene is TRBJ1-2, the V gene TRBV10-3; 9 nucleotides agree with TRBD1. The germline gives CDR1 ENHRY, CDR2 SYGVKD. The CDR3 is 16 residues long. The junction had 3 bases not matched to a gene; V was cut back by 0 bases and J by 1 base. CDR3: CAISESGTGINYGYTF. CDR3 DNA sequence: TGTGCCATCAGTGAGTCTGGGACAGGGATTAACTATGGCTACACCTTC.

The chain has TRBV6-2 or TRBV6-3 and TRBJ1-1; weak D call: TRBD1 (5 bases). The germline V gene encodes CDR1 MNHEY and CDR2 SVGEGT. This CDR3 has 17 residues. The V gene lost 2 bases and the J gene lost 2 bases, with 18 bases spanning the gap. The CDR3 sequence: CASSYHTGEGLNTEAFF. In DNA form, the CDR3 reads TGTGCCAGCAGTTACCACACCGGGGAGGGGTTAAACACTGAAGCTTTCTTT.

J is TRBJ1-2 and V is TRBV5-6, with D possibly TRBD1 on 5 matching bases. The germline V gene has CDR1 SGHDT and CDR2 YYEEEE. CDR3 size: 13 residues. V lost 2 bases to trimming and J lost 7 bases, with 12 bases between them. The CDR3: CASSFDNGGGYTF. The CDR3 DNA is TGTGCCAGCAGCTTCGACAACGGGGGTGGCTACACCTTC.

The chain uses TRBV14 and TRBJ2-7; maybe TRBD1 (6 bases). Germline-derived CDR1 and CDR2 are SGHDN and FVKESK. The CDR3 has 15 amino acids. V was cut by 0 bases and J by 3 bases, with 12 bases left in between. CDR3 sequence reads: CASSQETGSIYEQYF. The CDR3 DNA reads as TGTGCCAGCAGCCAAGAAACAGGGAGCATCTACGAGCAGTACTTC.

V usage is TRBV25-1 and J usage is TRBJ1-3, with D possibly TRBD1 on 6 matching bases. The CDR3 is 17 residues long. V lost 4 bases and J 0 bases, leaving 16 bases between the germline ends. Germline CDR1 MGHDK, CDR2 SYGVNS. CDR3 in amino acids: CASSGWASDSSGNTIYF. CDR3 nucleotide sequence: TGTGCCAGCAGTGGTTGGGCGTCGGACAGCTCTGGAAACACCATATATTTT.

The chain has TRBV5-1 and TRBJ2-5; D gene unclear. Germline values: CDR1 SGHRS, CDR2 YFSETQ. CDR3 length: 15 amino acids. The V end was cut by 0 bases, the J end by 1 base, with 10 bases between. The CDR3 protein is CASSLGQIPQETQYF. The CDR3, as DNA: TGCGCCAGCAGCTTGGGACAAATCCCCCAAGAGACCCAGTACTTC.

This clone showed up just a few times. The V gene is TRBV7-2, the J gene TRBJ1-2, with no clear D. CDR3 length: 10 residues. Germline CDR1 SGHTA, CDR2 FQGNSA. Trimming removed 4 bases from V and 5 bases from J, with 2 bases in between. CDR3 region: CASSSYGYTF. CDR3 bases: TGTGCCAGCAGCTCGTATGGCTACACCTTC.

The chain uses TRBV29-1 and TRBJ2-7; 8 bases agree with TRBD2. Germline CDR1 reads SQVTM; CDR2 reads ANQGSEA. Trimming cost V 5 bases and J 5 bases; bases outside gene matches: 11. The CDR3 totals 14 residues. CDR3 sequence (DNA): TGCAGCGTTCTGGCGGGGGGCTTTTTAAACGAGCAGTACTTC. Amino acid sequence: CSVLAGGFLNEQYF.

This clone has only one observation. The J gene is TRBJ2-4, the V gene TRBV5-4, with a weak D call TRBD2 (5 bases). In germline, CDR1 is SGHNT, CDR2 YYREEE (reference sequence). Deletions cut 1 base from V and 1 base from J, with 9 bases between. CDR3 length: 15 residues. CDR3 region: CASSLRGEAKNIQYF. CDR3 coding DNA: TGTGCCAGCAGCTTGCGTGGGGAGGCCAAAAACATTCAGTACTTC.

For the CDR3, the DNA is TGTGCCAGCAGCCCCAGGTTTTACGGAAACACCATATATTTT. Translating gives CASSPRFYGNTIYF. The genes are TRBV6-5 and TRBJ1-3; D not certain. The germline CDR1 and CDR2 sequences are MNHEY and SVGAGI. CDR3 length: 14 amino acids. The ends were cut back, 6 bases at V and 4 bases at J, with 13 bases in the middle.

This clone was detected only once. The V gene is TRBV6-2 or TRBV6-3, the J gene TRBJ1-1; a possible D gene is TRBD1 (6 bases). The CDR3 contains 13 residues. Germline assignment: CDR1 MNHEY and CDR2 SVGEGT. V lost 2 bases and J 4 bases, leaving 8 bases between the germline ends. The CDR3 region is CASSYAGATEAFF. In nucleotides, the CDR3 is TGTGCCAGCAGTTACGCAGGGGCCACTGAAGCTTTCTTT.

The J gene is TRBJ2-7, the V gene TRBV5-1; 9 positions match TRBD1. V shed 0 bases, J shed 5 bases, and the junction held 9 bases outside the gene matches. The germline V gene encodes CDR1 SGHRS and CDR2 YFSETQ. The CDR3 totals 16 residues. The CDR3 coding sequence is TGCGCCAGCAGCTTGGGGGGGACAGGGAAGTTCGACGAGCAGTACTTC. It translates to CASSLGGTGKFDEQYF.

This chain links TRBV2 with TRBJ2-7; D is unresolved. CDR1 SNHLY and CDR2 FYNNEI come from the germline V gene. The CDR3 has 12 amino acids. V gave up 5 bases and J gave up 2 bases, with 7 bases separating them. CDR3 sequence (DNA): TGTGCCAGCAGTATGAGCACCTACGAGCAGTACTTC. Its protein is CASSMSTYEQYF.

The sample holds a few counts of this clone. The CDR3, as DNA: TGTGCCAGCAGCTTACCGCAGGGCGGCACTGAAGCTTTCTTT. It specifies CASSLPQGGTEAFF. J is TRBJ1-1 and V is TRBV11-2; a possible D gene is TRBD1 (5 bases). The CDR3 is 14 amino acids. The V and J ends lost 2 bases and 4 bases respectively, with 11 bases between them. Germline CDR1 is SGHAT and CDR2 is FQNNGV.

The genes are TRBV29-1 and TRBJ2-7; 7 positions match TRBD1. The CDR3 length is 14 residues. Losses at the gene ends were 6 bases for V and 5 bases for J; bases not matched to a gene: 13. CDR1 SQVTM and CDR2 ANQGSEA come from the germline V gene. The DNA for the CDR3 is TGCAGCGTGAGAGACAGGGCCCTGTTGCACGAGCAGTACTTC. This codes for CSVRDRALLHEQYF.

This clone has just a few counts. Additional DNA sequences in this sample encode the identical CDR3. The chain has TRBV11-2 and TRBJ1-5, with unresolved D. The CDR3 spans 13 residues. CDR1 is SGHAT and CDR2 is FQNNGV in the germline V gene. V shed 0 bases and J shed 4 bases, with 4 bases lying between them. CDR3 in amino acids: CASSLDRNQPQHF. DNA of the CDR3: TGTGCCAGCAGCTTAGACCGTAATCAGCCCCAGCATTTT.